The source of this TCR beta chain is a study of CD8 T cells in Susac syndrome. With respect to this clonotype: The target antigen is unknown.

The CD8+ and CD4+ T cells were isolated magnetically using a negative isolation approach, whereas the TEMRA cells were enriched by FACS. Trimming took off 6 bases at V and 4 bases at J, with 14 bases between the two ends. Germline assignment: CDR1 MNHEY and CDR2 SMNVEV (reference sequence). This CDR3 has 14 amino acids. The RNA, 0.5 to 1 ug, was put through reverse transcription using random hexamers. A multiplex approach, immunoSEQ multiplex PCR, amplified TCR beta CDR3 across 54 Vbeta and 13 Jbeta. TCRdb recomputed calls from the immunoSEQ multiplex PCR reads with MiXCR, one row per CDR3 protein. This sample has 130,000 or so distinct CDR3 sequences, with just under 95% found just once. General study points: Clonal expansion was present among Susac CD8+ cells. This expansion reached its peak in TEMRA cells and in active patients. The number of individuals included in the study's TCR sequencing and HLA analysis was acknowledged as relatively small.

This TCR came from a human donor with Susac syndrome. The chain joins TRBV27 to TRBJ2-3, with a possible D match to TRBD2 (5 bases). The material sequenced was CD8+ T cells from PBMCs. CDR3 in amino acids: CASRPPRGPDTQYF. Here the CDR3 DNA reads TGTGCCAGCAGGCCGCCAAGAGGGCCAGATACGCAGTATTTT.